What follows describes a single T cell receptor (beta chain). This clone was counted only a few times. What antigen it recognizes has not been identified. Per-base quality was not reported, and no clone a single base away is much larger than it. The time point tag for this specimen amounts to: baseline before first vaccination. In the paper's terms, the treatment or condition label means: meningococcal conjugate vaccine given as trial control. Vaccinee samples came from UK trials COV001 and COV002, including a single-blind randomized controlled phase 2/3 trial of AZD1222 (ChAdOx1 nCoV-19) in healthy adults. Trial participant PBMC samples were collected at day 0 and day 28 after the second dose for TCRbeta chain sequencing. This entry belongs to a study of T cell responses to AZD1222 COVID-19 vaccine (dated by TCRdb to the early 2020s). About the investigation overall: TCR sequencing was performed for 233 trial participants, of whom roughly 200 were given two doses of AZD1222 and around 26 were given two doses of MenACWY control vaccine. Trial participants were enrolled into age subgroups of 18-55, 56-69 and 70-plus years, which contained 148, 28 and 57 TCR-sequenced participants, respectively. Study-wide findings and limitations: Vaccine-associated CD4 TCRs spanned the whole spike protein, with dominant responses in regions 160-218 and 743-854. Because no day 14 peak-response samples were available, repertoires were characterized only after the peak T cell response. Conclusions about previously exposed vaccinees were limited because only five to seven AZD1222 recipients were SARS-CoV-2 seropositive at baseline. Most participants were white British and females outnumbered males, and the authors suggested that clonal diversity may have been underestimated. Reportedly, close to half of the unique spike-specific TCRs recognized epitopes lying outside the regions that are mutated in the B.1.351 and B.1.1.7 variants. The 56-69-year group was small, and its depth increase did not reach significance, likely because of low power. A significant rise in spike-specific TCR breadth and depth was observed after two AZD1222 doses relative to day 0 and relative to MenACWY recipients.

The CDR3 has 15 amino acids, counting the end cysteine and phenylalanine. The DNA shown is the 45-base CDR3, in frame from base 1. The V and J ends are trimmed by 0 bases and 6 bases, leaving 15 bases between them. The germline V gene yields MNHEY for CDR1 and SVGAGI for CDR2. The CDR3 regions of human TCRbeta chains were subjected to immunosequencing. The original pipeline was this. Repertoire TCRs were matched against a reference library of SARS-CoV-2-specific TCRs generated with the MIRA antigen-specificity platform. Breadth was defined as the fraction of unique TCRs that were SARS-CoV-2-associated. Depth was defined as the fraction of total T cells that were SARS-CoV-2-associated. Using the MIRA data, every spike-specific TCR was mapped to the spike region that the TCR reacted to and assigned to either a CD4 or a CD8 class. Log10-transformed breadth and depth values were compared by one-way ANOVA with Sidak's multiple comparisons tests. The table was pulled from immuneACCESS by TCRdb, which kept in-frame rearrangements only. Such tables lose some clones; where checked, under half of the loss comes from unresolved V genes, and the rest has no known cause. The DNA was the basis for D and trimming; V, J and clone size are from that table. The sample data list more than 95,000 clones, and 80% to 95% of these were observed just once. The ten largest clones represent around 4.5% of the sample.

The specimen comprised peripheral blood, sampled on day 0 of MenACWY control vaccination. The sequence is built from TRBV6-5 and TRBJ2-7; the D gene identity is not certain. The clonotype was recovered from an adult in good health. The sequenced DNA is TGTGCCAGCAGTTACTCGAAAGGGTTCACCGGCGAGCAGTACTTC. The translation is CASSYSKGFTGEQYF.